This TCR beta chain was sequenced during a study of blood T cell repertoires in COVID-19 (dated by TCRdb to the early 2020s). Looking at the study overall: Collaborator samples came from the United States, Italy and Spain and covered acute and convalescent phases of COVID-19. The repertoires were released in a freely available public database intended as a resource for research on the immune response to SARS-CoV-2. Subjects who had been exposed to COVID-19, were actively infected with it, or had recovered from it provided the deeply sampled blood TCRbeta repertoires that made up the dataset. The prospective study material was composed of cDNA or gDNA derived from T cells, B-cell-depleted T cells, or PBMCs. A de-identified subject ID, COVID-19 status, age in years and sex were almost always included in the sample metadata. Samples were obtained from the ongoing ImmuneRACE study (first 160 participants) and from over a thousand subjects provided by 6 global collaborators. Where HLA class I and class II types were available, the types were taken from metadata supplied by the sample provider, not from assay-based typing.

Points the paper makes about the study in general: Clinical and demographic metadata were provided uncurated, with the amount varying by source and participant.

TCRbeta CDR3 regions were amplified from genomic DNA using the immunoSEQ Assay, a bias-controlled multiplex PCR. In the paper's pipeline: The number of nucleated cells in each sample was estimated from the amplification of reference gene primers within the assay. To quantify the absolute abundance of each unique TCRbeta CDR3 rearrangement, sequence reads were collapsed and filtered. For each sample, productive Simpson clonality was calculated by taking the square root of Simpson's diversity index across productive rearrangements. TCRdb mirrors the immuneACCESS table, restricted to in-frame sequences. Some clones are absent from its copies; in checked studies, under half trace to an unresolved V gene, and the reason for the others is unknown. V, J and clone size reflect that table, while D and trimming were determined from the DNA. The sample includes 200,000 to 250,000 clones, with nearly 90% observed a single time. The ten largest clonotypes hold approximately 12% of the sample.

In its sample, this clone was seen a few times. What this receptor recognizes is not known. Base-call qualities are not available, and no considerably larger clone is one nucleotide away. A second Seattle source provided samples from volunteer blood donors who had recovered from COVID-19. Whole blood was collected in K2EDTA tubes by collaborating institutions according to the institutions' own protocols. For TCRbeta analysis, collaborators shipped samples in one of three forms: frozen whole blood, isolated PBMCs, or DNA extracted from either of those sample types. The clonotype originates from a woman younger than 30 who had recovered from COVID-19. The specimen was peripheral blood.

The sequenced DNA is TGTGCCAGCAGTTCCCACGAGGGTACCGAGCAGTACTTC. Its product reads: CASSSHEGTEQYF. This chain is built from TRBV6-2 or TRBV6-3 and TRBJ2-7, with TRBD2 tentatively as D gene (5 bases match). The CDR3, from cysteine to phenylalanine, totals 13 residues. The only DNA kept is the CDR3, 39 bases in frame from the first base. Relative to germline, V is 4 bases shorter and J is 6 bases shorter, with 13 bases between their ends. From a lookup of the germline V gene, CDR1 and CDR2 are MNHEY and SVGEGT.